This T cell receptor beta chain was captured by sequencing in a study of Tregs in tolerant kidney transplant recipients. Study-wide results and limits: This study did not directly address biological reproducibility.

V lost 0 bases, J lost 4 bases, and 5 bases stayed unmatched. Germline CDR1 and CDR2: MNHEY and SMNVEV (reference sequence). The CDR3 loop spans 15 amino acids. Repertoires were generated with immunoSEQ multiplex PCR, while TCRdb's copy carries only in-frame clones and drops some. The sample contains 240,000 or so clones, roughly four fifths of which appear only once. Unstimulated Tregs (CD4+CD25+CD127-) and CD4+CD25- non-Tregs were sorted from PBMCs. To note about this clone: Its antigen remains unknown.

Sequencing was done on a sample of CD4+ T cells from blood. The receptor was derived from a human donor in good health. The V gene is TRBV27, the J gene TRBJ1-2; 7 nucleotides agree with TRBD1. The DNA for the CDR3 is TGTGCCAGCAGTTTATCATACCGGGACAGCTATGGCTACACCTTC. Residues: CASSLSYRDSYGYTF.